The next 11 T cell receptor beta chains were all read from a single sample in a study of beta chain features in type 1 diabetes. Findings of the study overall: A moderate, significant TCRB CDR3 shortening appeared in type 1 diabetes across four CD4+ subsets.

Expressed TCRB transcripts were sequenced because the isolated RNA had all been reverse transcribed beforehand. Here immunoSEQ multiplex PCR was the method, and the copy in TCRdb shows in-frame clones only, minus some. Altogether roughly 160,000 clones are present, over 6% being singletons, with the ten largest covering 0.5%. No cognate antigen is known for these TCRs. What was sequenced was central memory CD4+ T cells from blood. These receptors all stem from a man younger than 35 with type 1 diabetes.

The chain has TRBV10-3 and TRBJ2-1, with 9 bases lining up with TRBD1. The length of the CDR3 is 14 residues. V lost 0 bases, J lost 7 bases, and 1 base stayed unmatched. Germline CDR1 reads ENHRY; CDR2 reads SYGVKD. The DNA of the CDR3 is TGTGCCATCAGTGAGTCCGGGACAGGGAATGAGCAGTTCTTC. Amino acids: CAISESGTGNEQFF.

The chain combines TRBV11-2 with TRBJ2-2, with D possibly TRBD1 on 6 matching bases. Trimming stripped 5 bases from V and 7 bases from J, with 20 bases between. Per the germline V gene, CDR1 is SGHAT and CDR2 is FQNNGV. The CDR3 is 16 residues long. Written as DNA, the CDR3 is TGTGCCAGCAGCCACCGGGACACGGTTGCGGGCGGGGAGCTGTTTTTT. Amino acid sequence: CASSHRDTVAGGELFF.

The chain employs TRBV28 and TRBJ2-5, with D possibly being TRBD1 (6 bases). Germline lookup yields CDR1 MDHEN and CDR2 SYDVKM. The CDR3 runs 15 residues. Trimming left V 4 bases short and J 4 bases short, with 16 bases between. This CDR3 reads CASSSGARGGETQYF. CDR3 coding DNA: TGTGCCAGCAGTTCTGGGGCCAGGGGCGGAGAGACCCAGTACTTC. Drawing the rest from reference TRBV28 and TRBJ2-5, the complete variable domain is DVKVTQSSRYLVKRTGEKVFLECVQDMDHENMFWYRQDPGLGLRLIYFSYDVKMKEKGDIPEGYSVSREKKERFSLILESASTNQTSMYLCASSSGARGGETQYFGPGTRLLVL.

This chain links TRBV5-6 with TRBJ1-6; TRBD1 matches at 8 bases. The germline CDR1 and CDR2 sequences are SGHDT and YYEEEE. The CDR3 is 16 residues long. J was trimmed by 13 bases and V by 1 base; bases with no gene match: 13. The CDR3 is CASSLYSGTGLFPLHF. The CDR3 DNA reads TGTGCCAGCAGCTTGTATTCCGGGACAGGTCTTTTTCCCCTCCACTTT.

The CDR3 sequence: CAWSPGAEKAFF. In nucleotides, the CDR3 is TGTGCCTGGAGTCCAGGGGCGGAGAAGGCTTTCTTT. The V and J genes are TRBV30 and TRBJ1-1, with D possibly TRBD1 on 6 matching bases. The CDR3 contains 12 residues. Deletions cut 2 bases from V and 11 bases from J, with 15 bases between. The germline V gene encodes CDR1 GTSNPN and CDR2 SVGIG (reference sequence).

The chain has TRBV5-6 and TRBJ2-5; 8 bases line up with TRBD1. The CDR3 extends over 15 amino acids. V was pared by 1 base and J by 5 bases, with 7 bases of the junction left unmatched. Germline loops: CDR1 SGHDT, CDR2 YYEEEE. Here the CDR3 DNA reads TGTGCCAGCAGCTTGCAGGGGGCCGTGATGGAGACCCAGTACTTC. Amino acids: CASSLQGAVMETQYF.

This clone was seen at least ten times. This chain connects TRBV2 to TRBJ2-1, with TRBD2 identical over 10 bases. After removal of 4 bases from V and 0 bases from J, the junction contained 6 bases not matched to a gene. CDR3 size: 17 residues. The germline gives CDR1 SNHLY, CDR2 FYNNEI. The CDR3 reads CASSAASGGSSYNEQFF. CDR3 DNA sequence: TGTGCCAGCAGTGCCGCTAGCGGGGGTAGCTCCTACAATGAGCAGTTCTTC.

The CDR3 reads CASSLPGQETGELFF. CDR3 in DNA: TGTGCCAGCAGCTTACCAGGACAGGAGACCGGGGAGCTGTTTTTT. The V gene is TRBV7-9, the J gene TRBJ2-2, with 7 bases that match TRBD1. The V and J ends lost 2 bases and 5 bases, in that order; junction bases with no gene match: 5. The CDR3 runs to 15 residues. CDR1 SEHNR and CDR2 FQNEAQ come from the germline V gene (reference sequence).

This clone was detected only a few times. This CDR3 is CASSLNPGQVYEQYF. The CDR3 DNA sequence: TGTGCCAGCAGCCTTAACCCGGGACAGGTTTACGAGCAGTACTTC. The chain employs TRBV9 and TRBJ2-7; the match to TRBD1 covers 8 bases. CDR3 length: 15 residues. Trimming at V came to 4 bases and at J to 4 bases, leaving 10 bases not matched to a gene. Germline CDR1 reads SGDLS; CDR2 reads YYNGEE.

This clone was detected only a few times. V gene TRBV25-1 combines with J gene TRBJ2-7; TRBD2 is a possible D gene (6 bases). CDR1 MGHDK and CDR2 SYGVNS come from the germline V gene. V was cut by 7 bases and J by 5 bases, with 18 bases left in between. This CDR3 spans 14 amino acids. CDR3 region: CASMGGLTDHEQYF. CDR3 sequence (DNA): TGTGCCAGCATGGGGGGACTGACTGACCACGAGCAGTACTTC.

This clone showed up just once. The chain uses TRBV10-2 and TRBJ2-1; 7 nucleotides line up with TRBD2. Per the germline V gene, CDR1 is WSHSY and CDR2 is SAAADI. The length of the CDR3 is 13 residues. Trimming removed 5 bases from V and 3 bases from J; junction bases left unmatched: 1. CDR3 sequence reads: CASSRTSYNEQFF. The CDR3 DNA reads TGCGCCAGCAGTCGGACTAGCTACAATGAGCAGTTCTTC.